This T cell receptor (beta chain) emerged from a study of blood T cells in healthy people across ages. General study findings and limits: Observed TCR beta diversity showed a strong correlation with the percentage of naive T cells as measured by flow cytometry.

This clonotype has a handful of counts. Its antigen is unknown. Every sample yielded at least 6.5 million isolated PBMCs. Primed by a sample-barcoded 5' primer and a J-beta primer mix, a second PCR proceeded for roughly 6 to 12 cycles. TCRdb redid the calling of the 5' RACE reads with MiXCR, one entry per CDR3 protein. This table holds around 2 million distinct CDR3 sequences, roughly two fifths found once. V lost 5 bases and J lost 8; bases outside the gene matches: 12. This CDR3 is 15 amino acids long. Per germline, CDR1 SGHTA and CDR2 FQGNSA. The rearrangement links TRBV7-2 to TRBJ2-1; 7 positions match TRBD1. Sequenced input: blood. The clonotype originates from a human donor in good health. In nucleotides, the CDR3 is TGTGCCAGCAGCACGGACAGGTCGAGGATGGATGAGCAGTTCTTC. It specifies CASSTDRSRMDEQFF.